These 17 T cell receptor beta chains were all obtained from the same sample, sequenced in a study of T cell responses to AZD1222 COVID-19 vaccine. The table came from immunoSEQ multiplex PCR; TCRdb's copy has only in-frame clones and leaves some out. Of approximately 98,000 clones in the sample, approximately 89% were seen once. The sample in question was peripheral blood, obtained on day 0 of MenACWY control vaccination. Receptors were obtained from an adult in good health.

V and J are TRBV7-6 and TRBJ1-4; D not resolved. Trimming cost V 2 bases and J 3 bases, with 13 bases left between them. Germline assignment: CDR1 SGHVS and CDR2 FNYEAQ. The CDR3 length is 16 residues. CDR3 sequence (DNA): TGTGCCAGCAGCTTATTTTCCGGACTCTCTAATGAAAAACTGTTTTTT. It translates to CASSLFSGLSNEKLFF.

CDR3 protein: CATSRMETQYF. The CDR3 DNA reads TGTGCCACCAGCAGAATGGAGACCCAGTACTTC. The chain has TRBV15 and TRBJ2-5; D gene uncertain. Germline loops: CDR1 LNHNV, CDR2 YYDKDF (reference sequence). With 2 bases removed from V and 5 bases from J, the gap between germline ends came to 3 bases. This CDR3 spans 11 amino acids.

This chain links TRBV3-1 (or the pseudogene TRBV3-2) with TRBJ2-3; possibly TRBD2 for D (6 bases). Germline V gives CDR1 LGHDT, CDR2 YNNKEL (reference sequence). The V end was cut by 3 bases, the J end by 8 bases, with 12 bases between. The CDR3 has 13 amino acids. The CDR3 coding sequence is TGTGCCAGCAGCCAGGGGGGTCCGGGTACGCAGTATTTT. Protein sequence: CASSQGGPGTQYF.

The CDR3 region has the DNA TGTGCCAGCAGCCCGCGGCAGGGTAGTGGCTACACCTTC. Residues: CASSPRQGSGYTF. This chain links TRBV13 with TRBJ1-2, with TRBD1 as a possible D gene (5 bases). The CDR3 length is 13 residues. Germline V lookup: CDR1 PRHDT, CDR2 FYEKMQ (reference sequence). With 5 bases removed from V and 7 bases from J, the gap between germline ends came to 14 bases.

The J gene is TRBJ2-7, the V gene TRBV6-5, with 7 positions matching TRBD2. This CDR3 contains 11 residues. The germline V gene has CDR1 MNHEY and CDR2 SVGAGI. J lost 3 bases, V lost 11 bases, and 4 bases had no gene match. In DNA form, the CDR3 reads TGTGCCGTGGGGGGGTTCTACGAGCAGTACTTC. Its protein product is CAVGGFYEQYF.

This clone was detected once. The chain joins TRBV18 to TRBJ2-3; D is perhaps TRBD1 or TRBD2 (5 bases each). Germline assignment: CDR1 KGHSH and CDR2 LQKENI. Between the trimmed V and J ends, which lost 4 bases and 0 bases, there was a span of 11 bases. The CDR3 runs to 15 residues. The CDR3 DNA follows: TGTGCCAGCTCACACCGGGACGCTAGCACAGATACGCAGTATTTT. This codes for CASSHRDASTDTQYF.

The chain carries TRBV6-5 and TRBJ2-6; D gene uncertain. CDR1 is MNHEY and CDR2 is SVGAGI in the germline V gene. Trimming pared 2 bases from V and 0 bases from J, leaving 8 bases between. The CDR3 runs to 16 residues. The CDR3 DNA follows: TGTGCCAGCAGTTACGATCTGATCTCTGGGGCCAACGTCCTGACTTTC. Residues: CASSYDLISGANVLTF.

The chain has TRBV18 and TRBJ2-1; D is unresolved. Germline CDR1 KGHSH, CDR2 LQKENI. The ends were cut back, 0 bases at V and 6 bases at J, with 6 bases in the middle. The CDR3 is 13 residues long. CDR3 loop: CASSPPATNEQFF. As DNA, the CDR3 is TGTGCCAGCTCACCACCCGCCACCAATGAGCAGTTCTTC.

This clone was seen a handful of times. The CDR3 here is CASSQGGGKLFF. Here the CDR3 DNA reads TGTGCCAGCAGCCAAGGGGGGGGAAAACTGTTTTTT. The chain couples TRBV3-1 (or the pseudogene TRBV3-2) to TRBJ1-4; D might be TRBD1 (5 bases). This CDR3 region has 12 residues. Germline CDR1 reads LGHDT; CDR2 reads YNNKEL (reference sequence). The V gene lost 1 base and the J gene lost 10 bases, with 7 bases spanning the gap.

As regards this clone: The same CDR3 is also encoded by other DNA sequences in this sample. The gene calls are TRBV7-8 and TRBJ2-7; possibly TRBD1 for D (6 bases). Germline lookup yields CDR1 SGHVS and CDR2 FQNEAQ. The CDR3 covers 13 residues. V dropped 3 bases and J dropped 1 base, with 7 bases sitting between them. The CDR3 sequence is CASSFTGSYEQYF. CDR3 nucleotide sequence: TGTGCCAGCAGCTTCACAGGGTCCTACGAGCAGTACTTC.

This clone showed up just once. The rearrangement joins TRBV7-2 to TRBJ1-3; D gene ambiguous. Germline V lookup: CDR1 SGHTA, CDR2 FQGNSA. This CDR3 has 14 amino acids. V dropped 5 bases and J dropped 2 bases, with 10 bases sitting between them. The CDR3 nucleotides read TGTGCCAGCAGCCCTTTCGGGGCTGGAAACACCATATATTTT. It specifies CASSPFGAGNTIYF. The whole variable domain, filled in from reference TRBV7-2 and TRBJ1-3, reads GAGVSQSPSNKVTEKGKDVELRCDPISGHTALYWYRQSLGQGLEFLIYFQGNSAPDKSGLPSDRFSAERTGGSVSTLTIQRTQQEDSAVYLCASSPFGAGNTIYFGEGSWLTVV.

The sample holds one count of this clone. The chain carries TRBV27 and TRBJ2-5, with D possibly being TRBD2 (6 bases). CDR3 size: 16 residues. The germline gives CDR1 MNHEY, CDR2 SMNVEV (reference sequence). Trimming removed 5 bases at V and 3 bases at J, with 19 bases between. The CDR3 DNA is TGTGCCAGCAGTCTCAGGGATTCCTGGGGGGAAGAGACCCAGTACTTC. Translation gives CASSLRDSWGEETQYF.

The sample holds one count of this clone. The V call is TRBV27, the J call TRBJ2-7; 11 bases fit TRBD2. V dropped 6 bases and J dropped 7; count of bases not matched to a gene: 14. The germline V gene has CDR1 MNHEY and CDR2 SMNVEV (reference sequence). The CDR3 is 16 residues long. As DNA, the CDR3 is TGTGCCAGCAGCCACACTACTAGCGGGGGAGTAGGGGAGCAGTACTTC. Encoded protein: CASSHTTSGGVGEQYF.

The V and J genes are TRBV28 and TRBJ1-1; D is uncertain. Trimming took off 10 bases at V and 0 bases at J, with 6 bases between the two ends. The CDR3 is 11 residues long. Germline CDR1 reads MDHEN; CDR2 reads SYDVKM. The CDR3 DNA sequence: TGTGCCACCCTTGTGAACACTGAAGCTTTCTTT. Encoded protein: CATLVNTEAFF.

CDR3 protein: CASSLSWGSEQFF. CDR3 DNA: TGTGCCAGCAGTTTATCGTGGGGCTCCGAGCAGTTCTTC. The chain combines TRBV27 with TRBJ2-1, with D possibly TRBD1 on 5 matching bases. This CDR3 has 13 residues. Trimming took 0 bases from V and 10 from J, leaving 10 bases between them. Looked up from germline, CDR1 is MNHEY and CDR2 is SMNVEV (reference sequence).

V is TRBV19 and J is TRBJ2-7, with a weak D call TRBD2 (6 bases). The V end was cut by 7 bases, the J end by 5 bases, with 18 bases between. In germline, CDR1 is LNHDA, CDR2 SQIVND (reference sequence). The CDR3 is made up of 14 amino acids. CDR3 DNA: TGTGCCAGTACCCCGGGCGGGGAAGTCCACGAGCAGTACTTC. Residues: CASTPGGEVHEQYF.

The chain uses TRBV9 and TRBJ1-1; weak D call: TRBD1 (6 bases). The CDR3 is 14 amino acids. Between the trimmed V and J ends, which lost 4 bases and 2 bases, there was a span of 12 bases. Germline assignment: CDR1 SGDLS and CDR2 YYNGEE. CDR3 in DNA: TGTGCCAGCAGCCGCAAGGGACAAAACACTGAAGCTTTCTTT. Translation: CASSRKGQNTEAFF.